These 21 T cell receptor beta chains were all obtained from the same sample, sequenced in a study of hypomethylating agent response in myelodysplastic syndrome. Assay: immunoSEQ multiplex PCR; the TCRdb copy retains only in-frame clones and omits some. The table includes fewer than 7,000 clones, just under 85% detected once. The sample was bone marrow, taken before or after starting hypomethylating agent treatment for myelodysplastic syndrome (not recorded which). These receptors all come from a human donor with myelodysplastic syndrome.

The rearrangement links TRBV7-6 to TRBJ2-3; D call uncertain. The V end lost 0 bases, the J end lost 6 bases, and 4 bases lay between the germline ends. Germline CDR1 reads SGHVS; CDR2 reads FNYEAQ. This CDR3 region has 12 residues. The CDR3 coding sequence is TGTGCCAGCAGCTTAGCGTCGGATACGCAGTATTTT. Translating it yields CASSLASDTQYF.

The chain carries TRBV5-1 and TRBJ2-3; tentative D call: TRBD2 (6 bases). CDR1 SGHRS and CDR2 YFSETQ come from the germline V gene. V was cut by 0 bases and J by 3 bases, with 20 bases left in between. CDR3 length equals 18 residues. The DNA for the CDR3 is TGCGCCAGCAGCTTGGACCCGTTCGGGGGTTTGCAAACAGATACGCAGTATTTT. Translating gives CASSLDPFGGLQTDTQYF. The whole variable domain, filled in from reference TRBV5-1 and TRBJ2-3, reads KAGVTQTPRYLIKTRGQQVTLSCSPISGHRSVSWYQQTPGQGLQFLFEYFSETQRNKGNFPGRFSGRQFSNSRSEMNVSTLELGDSALYLCASSLDPFGGLQTDTQYFGPGTRLTVL.

The count of this clone is one. In nucleotides, the CDR3 is TGTGCCAGCAGCGAAAGTTCCGGGACTAGTCTCGAGCAGTACTTC. This translates into CASSESSGTSLEQYF. The chain has TRBV21-1 and TRBJ2-7; the table gives TRBD2 as D, unverified against the DNA. TRBV21-1 is flagged as a pseudogene. The CDR3 is 15 residues long.

This chain connects TRBV2 to TRBJ2-4, with D perhaps assigned TRBD1 or TRBD2 (6 bases each). Germline-derived CDR1 and CDR2 are SNHLY and FYNNEI. The CDR3 is 14 amino acids. Trimming removed 9 bases at V and 9 bases at J, with 21 bases between. As DNA, the CDR3 is TGTGCCAGTGCCTGGGGGGCCGCGGATCTCATTCAGTACTTC. This translates into CASAWGAADLIQYF. Combining the CDR3 with reference TRBV2 and TRBJ2-4 gives the whole variable domain EPEVTQTPSHQVTQMGQEVILRCVPISNHLYFYWYRQILGQKVEFLVSFYNNEISEKSEIFDDQFSVERPDGSNFTLKIRSTKLEDSAMYFCASAWGAADLIQYFGAGTRLSVL.

The rearrangement links TRBV10-3 to TRBJ1-2, with D unresolved. This CDR3 contains 14 residues. Per the germline V gene, CDR1 is ENHRY and CDR2 is SYGVKD. Trimming took 3 bases from V and 4 from J, leaving 12 bases between them. CDR3 sequence reads: CAISEGGQLYGYTF. In nucleotides, the CDR3 is TGTGCCATCAGTGAAGGAGGGCAGCTCTATGGCTACACCTTC.

This rearrangement joins TRBV19 to TRBJ2-3; D not resolved. Germline CDR1 and CDR2: LNHDA and SQIVND (reference sequence). Trimming cost V 5 bases and J 5 bases, with 8 bases left between them. The CDR3 contains 12 residues. The CDR3 reads CASSPSGDTQYF. The CDR3 coding sequence is TGTGCCAGTAGTCCCTCCGGAGATACGCAGTATTTT.

J is TRBJ1-4 and V is TRBV4-2; D unclear. The CDR3 length is 12 residues. Germline V gene lookup returns CDR1 LGHNA and CDR2 YNFKEQ. V was trimmed by 5 bases and J by 8 bases, leaving 9 bases between them. DNA of the CDR3: TGTGCCAGCAGCTTGGGTGGGGAAAAACTGTTTTTT. Translation: CASSLGGEKLFF.

This chain connects TRBV27 to TRBJ1-5; D is undetermined. CDR3 length: 13 amino acids. The V end was cut by 5 bases, the J end by 4 bases, with 9 bases between. Germline V gives CDR1 MNHEY, CDR2 SMNVEV (reference sequence). The CDR3 sequence is CASSDTRNQPQHF. For the CDR3, the DNA is TGTGCCAGCAGTGATACAAGAAATCAGCCCCAGCATTTT.

The sample holds one count of this clone. V gene TRBV7-8 combines with J gene TRBJ2-2, with TRBD1 identical over 8 bases. V lost 5 bases to trimming and J lost 5 bases; unmatched junction nucleotides: 10. The CDR3 contains 16 residues. Germline CDR1 reads SGHVS; CDR2 reads FQNEAQ. The CDR3 here is CASSLSSRGQTGELFF. The DNA of the CDR3 is TGTGCCAGCAGCCTCTCTTCCAGGGGGCAAACCGGGGAGCTGTTTTTT. The entire variable domain, with the rest obtained from reference TRBV7-8 and TRBJ2-2, is as follows: GAGVSQSPRYKVAKRGQDVALRCDPISGHVSLFWYQQALGQGPEFLTYFQNEAQLDKSGLPSDRFFAERPEGSVSTLKIQRTQQEDSAVYLCASSLSSRGQTGELFFGEGSRLTVL.

The J gene is TRBJ2-1, the V gene TRBV29-1, with TRBD1 matching over 9 bases. The CDR3 extends over 12 amino acids. In germline, CDR1 is SQVTM, CDR2 ANQGSEA. J was trimmed by 6 bases and V by 6 bases; bases with no gene match: 3. CDR3 sequence (DNA): TGCAGCGTGGGACAGGGCCCCAATGAGCAGTTCTTC. Its translation: CSVGQGPNEQFF.

This rearrangement joins TRBV9 to TRBJ1-2; D not resolved. Trimming took off 3 bases at V and 0 bases at J, with 12 bases between the two ends. This CDR3 contains 15 residues. Germline V CDR1 and CDR2: SGDLS, YYNGEE. The CDR3 sequence: CASSGMAMTNYGYTF. The CDR3 DNA follows: TGTGCCAGCAGCGGCATGGCGATGACTAACTATGGCTACACCTTC.

This clone has only a few counts. V usage is TRBV4-1 and J usage is TRBJ1-6, with D unclear. In germline, CDR1 is MGHRA, CDR2 YSYEKL. The CDR3 length is 14 residues. V lost 1 base to trimming and J lost 9 bases, with 10 bases between them. The chain's CDR3 is CASSQVTSSSPLHF. For the CDR3, the DNA is TGCGCCAGCAGCCAAGTTACATCGTCTTCACCCCTCCACTTT.

The DNA of the CDR3 is TGTGCCAGCAGCCCGGGCGGACGGGGGGAGACCCAGTACTTC. This encodes CASSPGGRGETQYF. J is TRBJ2-5 and V is TRBV6-5; a possible D gene is TRBD2 (6 bases). Trimming took 6 bases from V and 5 from J, leaving 16 bases between them. Germline V lookup: CDR1 MNHEY, CDR2 SVGAGI. The CDR3 totals 14 residues.

The genes are TRBV30 and TRBJ1-4; 8 bases map to TRBD1. CDR1 GTSNPN and CDR2 SVGIG come from the germline V gene (reference sequence). The ends lost 1 base at V and 2 bases at J; junction bases unmatched: 9. This CDR3 spans 17 amino acids. The CDR3 sequence: CAWSGQGASWTNEKLFF. Written as DNA, the CDR3 is TGTGCCTGGAGTGGGCAGGGGGCTTCATGGACTAATGAAAAACTGTTTTTT.

The chain employs TRBV6-5 and TRBJ2-1; 9 bases align to TRBD2. CDR3 size: 16 residues. Germline trimming cut 4 bases from V and 3 bases from J; bases unmatched to any gene: 7. CDR1 and CDR2 from the germline V gene are MNHEY and SVGAGI. CDR3 DNA: TGTGCCAGCAGTTTTATGCGGGGGGGCCGCTACAATGAGCAGTTCTTC. Translated: CASSFMRGGRYNEQFF.

This clone was seen a few times. The V gene is TRBV5-4, the J gene TRBJ1-6; D call uncertain. Per germline, CDR1 SGHNT and CDR2 YYREEE (reference sequence). V shed 0 bases and J shed 6 bases, with 7 bases lying between them. The CDR3 runs to 14 residues. In nucleotides, the CDR3 is TGTGCCAGCAGCTTGGGGCGCGGTAATTCACCCCTCCACTTT. Translated, it gives CASSLGRGNSPLHF. Supplemented by reference TRBV5-4 and TRBJ1-6, the full variable domain reads ETGVTQSPTHLIKTRGQQVTLRCSSQSGHNTVSWYQQALGQGPQFIFQYYREEENGRGNFPPRFSGLQFPNYSSELNVNALELDDSALYLCASSLGRGNSPLHFGNGTRLTVT.

The gene calls are TRBV6-1 and TRBJ2-5; no clear D. V shed 3 bases and J shed 0 bases, with 11 bases lying between them. Germline V CDR1 and CDR2: MNHNS, SASEGT. The CDR3 loop spans 15 amino acids. CDR3 nucleotides: TGTGCCAGCAGTGATTTAGGGATAGACCAAGAGACCCAGTACTTC. Encoded protein: CASSDLGIDQETQYF.

CDR3 nucleotide sequence: TGTGCCAGCAGCCACAACACCGGGGAGCTGTTTTTT. It translates to CASSHNTGELFF. The chain employs TRBV6-6 and TRBJ2-2, with D unresolved. The CDR3 length is 12 residues. The V end lost 6 bases, the J end lost 2 bases, and 4 bases lay between the germline ends. Germline assignment: CDR1 MNHNY and CDR2 SVGAGI (reference sequence).

This sequence joins TRBV29-1 and TRBJ2-2; 8 bases line up with TRBD2. The CDR3 spans 13 residues. V lost 6 bases, J lost 7 bases, and 7 bases stayed unmatched. CDR1 is SQVTM and CDR2 is ANQGSEA in the germline V gene. The CDR3 nucleotides are TGCAGCGTGGGAGGGCGGGAGGTCGGGGAGCTGTTTTTT. It codes for CSVGGREVGELFF.

V is TRBV11-2 and J is TRBJ2-4; no firm D call. The germline V gene has CDR1 SGHAT and CDR2 FQNNGV. The CDR3 consists of 15 residues. The V end was cut by 5 bases, the J end by 3 bases, with 14 bases between. In DNA form, the CDR3 reads TGTGCCAGCAGCCTCCCCTTTGGTAGCAAAAACATTCAGTACTTC. Amino acid sequence: CASSLPFGSKNIQYF.

V and J are TRBV19 and TRBJ1-1; D gene ambiguous. Germline V gives CDR1 LNHDA, CDR2 SQIVND (reference sequence). The CDR3 is 17 residues long. V lost 5 bases, J lost 1 base, and 20 bases lay in between. CDR3 sequence reads: CASSPPPPSIANTEAFF. CDR3 DNA sequence: TGTGCCAGTAGTCCCCCTCCCCCCTCCATAGCGAACACTGAAGCTTTCTTT. The full variable domain, completed using reference TRBV19 and TRBJ1-1, is DGGITQSPKYLFRKEGQNVTLSCEQNLNHDAMYWYRQDPGQGLRLIYYSQIVNDFQKGDIAEGYSVSREKKESFPLTVTSAQKNPTAFYLCASSPPPPSIANTEAFFGQGTRLTVV.